The source of this TCR beta chain is a study of blood T cell repertoires in COVID-19. Study-wide background: Sites across the United States, Italy and Spain contributed samples from acute and convalescent COVID-19. Sources were T cells, B-cell-depleted T cells, or PBMCs; the material itself was cDNA or gDNA.

Germline V gene data show CDR1 as MGHRA and CDR2 as YSYEKL. This CDR3 has 17 residues. The trim removed 2 bases at V and 4 bases at J, leaving 14 bases unmatched. This study enrolled people aged about 18 to 100 from approximately 24 US geographic areas. Which cohort a participant joined came from the clinical history participants gave. Measured with immunoSEQ multiplex PCR; TCRdb has only the in-frame clones, and not every one. The data contain around 300,000 clones, approximately 89% of them singletons. The receptor's source is a woman aged 55-75 years who had recovered from COVID-19. Source material: PBMCs or T cells enriched from blood (not recorded which). This rearrangement joins TRBV4-1 to TRBJ2-7, with 7 bases that match TRBD2. The CDR3 nucleotides are TGCGCCAGCAGCCAATCACCCCCGGGGCTAGCGGCTTACGAGCAGTACTTC. This encodes CASSQSPPGLAAYEQYF.